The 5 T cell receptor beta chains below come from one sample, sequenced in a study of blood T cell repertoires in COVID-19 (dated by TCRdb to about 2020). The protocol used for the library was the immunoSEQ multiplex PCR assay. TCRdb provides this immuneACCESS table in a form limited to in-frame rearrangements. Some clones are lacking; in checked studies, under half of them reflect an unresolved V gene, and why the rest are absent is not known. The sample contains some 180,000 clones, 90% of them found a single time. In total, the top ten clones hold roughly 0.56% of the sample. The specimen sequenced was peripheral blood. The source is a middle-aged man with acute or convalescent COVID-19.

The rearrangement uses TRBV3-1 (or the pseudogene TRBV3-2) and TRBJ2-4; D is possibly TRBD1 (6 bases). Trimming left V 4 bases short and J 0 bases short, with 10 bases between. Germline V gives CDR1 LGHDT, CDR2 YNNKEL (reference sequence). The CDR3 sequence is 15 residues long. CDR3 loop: CASSPTGLAKNIQYF. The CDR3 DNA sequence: TGTGCCAGCAGCCCGACAGGTCTAGCCAAAAACATTCAGTACTTC.

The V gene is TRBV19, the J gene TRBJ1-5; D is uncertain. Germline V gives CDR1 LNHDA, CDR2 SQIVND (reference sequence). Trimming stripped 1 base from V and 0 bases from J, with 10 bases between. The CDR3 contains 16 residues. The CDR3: CASSIGPDNSNQPQHF. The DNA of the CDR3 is TGTGCCAGTAGTATAGGGCCAGACAATAGCAATCAGCCCCAGCATTTT.

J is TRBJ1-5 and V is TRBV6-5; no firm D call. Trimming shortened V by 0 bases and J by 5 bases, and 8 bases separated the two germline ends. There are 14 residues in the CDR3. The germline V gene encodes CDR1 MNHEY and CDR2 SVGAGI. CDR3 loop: CASSYSRADQPQHF. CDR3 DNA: TGTGCCAGCAGTTACTCGAGGGCCGATCAGCCCCAGCATTTT.

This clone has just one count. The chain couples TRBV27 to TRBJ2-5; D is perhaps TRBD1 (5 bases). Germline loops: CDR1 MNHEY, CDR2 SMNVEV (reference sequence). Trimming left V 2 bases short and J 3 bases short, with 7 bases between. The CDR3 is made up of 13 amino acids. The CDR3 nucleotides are TGTGCCAGCAGTTTACGACAGAAAGAGACCCAGTACTTC. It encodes CASSLRQKETQYF.

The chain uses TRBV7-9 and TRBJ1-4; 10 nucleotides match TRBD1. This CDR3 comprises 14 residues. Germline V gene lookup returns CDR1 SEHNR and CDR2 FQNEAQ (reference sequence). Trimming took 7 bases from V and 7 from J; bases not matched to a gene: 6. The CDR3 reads CASTDRGLGEKLFF. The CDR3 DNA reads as TGTGCCAGCACCGACAGGGGGCTCGGTGAAAAACTGTTTTTT.